The 26 T cell receptor beta chains listed next were all sequenced from one sample in a study of blood T cell repertoires in COVID-19. Sequencing was performed with immunoSEQ multiplex PCR; in TCRdb, only in-frame clones are kept and a portion is missing. Of over 50,000 clones in the sample, around 85% were seen once. Sequencing was performed on peripheral blood. The receptors stem from a man aged 65 to 79 with acute or convalescent COVID-19.

This clone was detected once. The chain is built from TRBV7-9 and TRBJ2-7; 7 bases line up with TRBD1. CDR1 and CDR2 from the germline V gene are SEHNR and FQNEAQ (reference sequence). This CDR3 spans 14 amino acids. The trim removed 4 bases at V and 3 bases at J, leaving 6 bases unmatched. For the CDR3, the DNA is TGTGCCAGCAGCTCAACGGGACAGCACTACGAGCAGTACTTC. The encoded protein is CASSSTGQHYEQYF. The full variable domain, its missing parts supplied by reference TRBV7-9 and TRBJ2-7, is DTGVSQNPRHKITKRGQNVTFRCDPISEHNRLYWYRQTLGQGPEFLTYFQNEAQLEKSRLLSDRFSAERPKGSFSTLEIQRTEQGDSAMYLCASSSTGQHYEQYFGPGTRLTVT.

The table lists this clone with a few counts. The V call is TRBV5-1, the J call TRBJ1-6, with D possibly matching TRBD1 (5 bases). The ends were cut back, 0 bases at V and 9 bases at J, with 7 bases in the middle. Germline V gene data show CDR1 as SGHRS and CDR2 as YFSETQ. This CDR3 is 13 amino acids long. The CDR3 here is CASSLAGGSPLHF. In DNA form, the CDR3 reads TGCGCCAGCAGCTTGGCCGGGGGTTCACCCCTCCACTTT.

CDR3 DNA sequence: TGTGCCAGCAGCCAAGATGCGCGGGTGGGGAACACTGAAGCTTTCTTT. Translated: CASSQDARVGNTEAFF. V and J are TRBV3-1 (or the pseudogene TRBV3-2) and TRBJ1-1, with D uncertain. Deletions cut 0 bases from V and 1 base from J, with 12 bases between. This CDR3 comprises 16 residues. The germline V gene has CDR1 LGHDT and CDR2 YNNKEL (reference sequence).

The gene calls are TRBV7-2 and TRBJ2-5, with D possibly TRBD1 on 5 matching bases. This CDR3 comprises 15 residues. Trimming cost V 6 bases and J 4 bases, with 18 bases left between them. The germline gives CDR1 SGHTA, CDR2 FQGNSA. In DNA, the CDR3 is TGTGCCAGCAGTACCGTTCAGGGCCGGAGAGAGACCCAGTACTTC. Translation: CASSTVQGRRETQYF.

CDR3 sequence: CASSLWTGVCTF. The DNA of the CDR3 is TGTGCCAGCAGTTTATGGACAGGTGTTTGTACCTTC. V usage is TRBV28 and J usage is TRBJ1-2; a possible D gene is TRBD1 (6 bases). V shed 0 bases and J shed 14 bases, with 13 bases lying between them. Germline lookup yields CDR1 MDHEN and CDR2 SYDVKM. The CDR3 is made up of 12 amino acids.

This chain joins TRBV27 and TRBJ1-6; D might be TRBD1 (5 bases). The V gene lost 5 bases and the J gene lost 0 bases, with 11 bases spanning the gap. CDR1 and CDR2 from the germline V gene are MNHEY and SMNVEV (reference sequence). There are 16 residues in the CDR3. The CDR3 region is CASSPRQSSYNSPLHF. The CDR3 bases are TGTGCCAGCAGTCCCCGACAGAGCTCCTATAATTCACCCCTCCACTTT.

The chain has TRBV3-1 (or the pseudogene TRBV3-2) and TRBJ1-1; D is possibly TRBD1 (5 bases). The CDR3 is 15 amino acids. V was pared by 1 base and J by 1 base, with 10 bases between. CDR1 is LGHDT and CDR2 is YNNKEL in the germline V gene (reference sequence). The CDR3 region is CASSQAGTKNTEAFF. In DNA form, the CDR3 reads TGTGCCAGCAGCCAAGCGGGGACTAAGAACACTGAAGCTTTCTTT.

The rearrangement links TRBV5-4 to TRBJ1-1, with unresolved D. The CDR3 sequence is 13 residues long. The V gene lost 2 bases and the J gene lost 0 bases, with 5 bases spanning the gap. Germline-derived CDR1 and CDR2 are SGHNT and YYREEE (reference sequence). The CDR3 DNA reads TGTGCCAGCAGCTTTCGGGTGAACACTGAAGCTTTCTTT. It codes for CASSFRVNTEAFF.

About this clone: At one boundary the junction diverges from the germline segment, which might be a read error. This sequence joins TRBV9 and TRBJ1-6; D unclear. The germline CDR1 and CDR2 sequences are SGDLS and YYNGEE. The CDR3 is 17 residues long. The CDR3 DNA reads TGTGCCAGCAGCGTAGATATAGCCAGCTCCCATAATTCACCCCTCCACTTT. Protein sequence: CASSVDIASSHNSPLHF.

The gene calls are TRBV14 and TRBJ1-6; D perhaps matches TRBD1 (6 bases). This CDR3 has 14 residues. The V gene lost 4 bases and the J gene lost 4 bases, with 8 bases spanning the gap. Germline values: CDR1 SGHDN, CDR2 FVKESK. CDR3 region: CASSRGQYNSPLHF. CDR3 nucleotide sequence: TGTGCCAGCAGCCGAGGACAGTATAATTCACCCCTCCACTTT.

The chain carries TRBV15 and TRBJ1-1; D not certain. The CDR3 spans 15 residues. The V and J ends lost 5 bases and 0 bases respectively, with 13 bases between them. Germline lookup yields CDR1 LNHNV and CDR2 YYDKDF (reference sequence). The DNA of the CDR3 is TGTGCCACCAGCCATAATAAGTACATGAACACTGAAGCTTTCTTT. This encodes CATSHNKYMNTEAFF.

The chain is built from TRBV7-9 and TRBJ1-4; D gene unclear. The CDR3 sequence is 15 residues long. Germline assignment: CDR1 SEHNR and CDR2 FQNEAQ (reference sequence). Trimming removed 0 bases at V and 0 bases at J, with 5 bases between. The CDR3 DNA reads as TGTGCCAGCAGCTTAGCGGTAGCAACTAATGAAAAACTGTTTTTT. Its translation: CASSLAVATNEKLFF. Drawing the rest from reference TRBV7-9 and TRBJ1-4, the complete variable domain is DTGVSQNPRHKITKRGQNVTFRCDPISEHNRLYWYRQTLGQGPEFLTYFQNEAQLEKSRLLSDRFSAERPKGSFSTLEIQRTEQGDSAMYLCASSLAVATNEKLFFGSGTQLSVL.

In DNA form, the CDR3 reads TGTGCCAGCAGCCAAGCTACAGGGGTGGGGGATACGCAGTATTTT. Its protein product is CASSQATGVGDTQYF. V gene TRBV14 combines with J gene TRBJ2-3; TRBD1 matches at 7 bases. Germline lookup yields CDR1 SGHDN and CDR2 FVKESK. The CDR3 runs 15 residues. With V trimmed by 1 base and J by 6 bases, 7 bases remained unmatched.

This chain uses TRBV25-1 with TRBJ2-7; TRBD2 matches at 7 bases. The CDR3 extends over 15 amino acids. J was trimmed by 1 base and V by 10 bases; bases with no gene match: 13. The germline CDR1 and CDR2 sequences are MGHDK and SYGVNS. The CDR3 nucleotides are TGTGCCACCGGCCCTTCCTCGGGAGGATCCTACGAGCAGTACTTC. It translates to CATGPSSGGSYEQYF.

V usage is TRBV18 and J usage is TRBJ1-5, with 7 bases fitting TRBD1. Germline CDR1 and CDR2: KGHSH and LQKENI. This CDR3 has 15 amino acids. V lost 2 bases to trimming and J lost 7 bases; unmatched junction nucleotides: 8. CDR3 nucleotides: TGTGCCAGCTCACCAAGTACAGGGGTTGGGCAGCCCCAGCATTTT. It yields the protein CASSPSTGVGQPQHF.

This chain connects TRBV15 to TRBJ1-5; tentative D call: TRBD1 (6 bases). This CDR3 contains 18 residues. Per germline, CDR1 LNHNV and CDR2 YYDKDF (reference sequence). Trimming left V 0 bases short and J 2 bases short, with 17 bases between. CDR3 sequence: CATSRDQPRTDRNQPQHF. CDR3 DNA: TGTGCCACCAGCAGAGATCAACCCCGGACAGACCGCAATCAGCCCCAGCATTTT.

Only one count was recorded for this clone. The rearrangement links TRBV11-3 to TRBJ2-1; 11 bases line up with TRBD2. The CDR3 has 15 residues. The V and J ends lost 3 bases and 7 bases, in that order; junction bases with no gene match: 5. Germline CDR1 reads SGHNT; CDR2 reads YENEEA. CDR3 amino acids: CASSFSGGAGNEQFF. In nucleotides, the CDR3 is TGTGCCAGCAGCTTTAGCGGGGGGGCGGGAAATGAGCAGTTCTTC.

The CDR3 loop is CASSSQGLLTNEKLFF. The CDR3 DNA reads as TGTGCCAGCAGTTCACAGGGTCTTTTAACTAATGAAAAACTGTTTTTT. The gene calls are TRBV28 and TRBJ1-4; the D gene is possibly TRBD1 (6 bases). Trimming removed 4 bases from V and 1 base from J, with 13 bases in between. The CDR3 covers 16 residues. Per the germline V gene, CDR1 is MDHEN and CDR2 is SYDVKM.

Many counts were recorded for this clone. CDR3 DNA sequence: TGTGCCAGGCGTCGGGGAGGGGGGTACGATGAGCAGTTCTTC. Encoded protein: CARRRGGGYDEQFF. This sequence joins TRBV25-1 and TRBJ2-1; weak D call: TRBD2 (7 bases). This CDR3 has 14 amino acids. The V end was cut by 9 bases, the J end by 8 bases, with 20 bases between. Germline V lookup: CDR1 MGHDK, CDR2 SYGVNS.

V and J are TRBV19 and TRBJ1-2; TRBD1 is a possible D gene (5 bases). V was shortened by 7 bases and J by 0 bases, with 12 bases between the two germline ends. Germline V gene lookup returns CDR1 LNHDA and CDR2 SQIVND (reference sequence). This CDR3 is 14 amino acids long. The CDR3 nucleotides are TGTGCCAGTAAAAACCAGGGCGCTAACTATGGCTACACCTTC. It specifies CASKNQGANYGYTF.

The CDR3 reads CASSGRQGWGNTEAFF. CDR3 coding DNA: TGCGCCAGCAGCGGCCGACAGGGCTGGGGGAACACTGAAGCTTTCTTT. The chain joins TRBV4-1 to TRBJ1-1; 7 positions match TRBD1. With 5 bases clipped from V and 1 base from J, the junction kept 10 bases outside the gene matches. Germline CDR1 reads MGHRA; CDR2 reads YSYEKL. This CDR3 spans 16 amino acids.

The CDR3 sequence is CASSYGAGPYGYTF. As DNA, the CDR3 is TGTGCCAGCAGTTACGGGGCAGGGCCCTATGGCTACACCTTC. V and J are TRBV6-2 or TRBV6-3 and TRBJ1-2; D possibly corresponds to TRBD1 (5 bases). The CDR3 loop spans 14 amino acids. The V end was cut by 2 bases, the J end by 4 bases, with 11 bases between. Germline V gene sequence: CDR1 MNHEY, CDR2 SVGEGT.

The chain carries TRBV2 and TRBJ1-1, with TRBD1 identical over 8 bases. The CDR3 sequence is 14 residues long. V shed 6 bases, J shed 4 bases, and the junction held 7 bases outside the gene matches. Germline V CDR1 and CDR2: SNHLY, FYNNEI. The CDR3 sequence is CASSSGGEVTEAFF. In nucleotides, the CDR3 is TGTGCCAGCAGCTCAGGGGGCGAGGTCACTGAAGCTTTCTTT.

The gene calls are TRBV10-3 and TRBJ2-3, with a tentative D call TRBD1 (6 bases). V lost 3 bases and J 3 bases, leaving 16 bases between the germline ends. Germline CDR1 and CDR2: ENHRY and SYGVKD. This CDR3 is 16 amino acids long. Here the CDR3 DNA reads TGTGCCATCAGTGAAGGCTCGAACAGGGTGACAGATACGCAGTATTTT. It is translated as CAISEGSNRVTDTQYF.

This rearrangement joins TRBV5-1 to TRBJ2-2; D unclear. Trimming removed 2 bases at V and 2 bases at J, with 16 bases between. The CDR3 covers 17 residues. Germline lookup yields CDR1 SGHRS and CDR2 YFSETQ. CDR3 nucleotides: TGCGCCAGCAGCTTTCAGCCCACGACTTTAAACACCGGGGAGCTGTTTTTT. It specifies CASSFQPTTLNTGELFF.

The sample holds a few counts of this clone. This chain links TRBV2 with TRBJ2-3, with TRBD2 matching 8 bases. The germline gives CDR1 SNHLY, CDR2 FYNNEI. The CDR3 extends over 19 amino acids. Trimming took 1 base from V and 1 from J; bases not matched to a gene: 13. This CDR3 is CASSEVGSPSGGRTDTQYF. CDR3 DNA sequence: TGTGCCAGCAGTGAAGTAGGATCACCCAGCGGGGGCCGCACAGATACGCAGTATTTT.